This T cell receptor beta chain emerged from a study of regulatory T cells in long-lasting Graves disease. To note about this clonotype: The antigen is unknown.

CDR1 MNHGY and CDR2 SVAAGI come from the germline V gene. This CDR3 has 13 amino acids. V lost 2 bases to trimming and J lost 0 bases, with 4 bases between them. General study points: Persistent disease samples used TRBV28, TRBJ1-2 and TRBJ2-5 preferentially.

Arm-PCR with iRepertoire HTBI primers amplified the CDR3 regions for these TCR beta libraries. Each CDR3 protein is one row after TCRdb ran MiXCR on the multiplex PCR reads. The data show approximately 690,000 distinct CDR3 sequences, with 30% seen just once and around 40% held by the top ten. Regarding time point: persistent/refractory GD, antithyroid drugs over 5 years with positive TRAb. Making the TCR library involved RNA that had been extracted from PBMCs. The patients were enrolled through endocrinology in Xi'an, China. The EDTA tubes were filled with about 10 milliliters of drawn peripheral blood.

This chain joins TRBV6-9 and TRBJ1-1; D is undetermined. The TCR comes from a female donor with Graves disease. The material sequenced was peripheral blood mononuclear cells (PBMCs), taken when the disease was refractory, from a patient treated with antithyroid drugs. The CDR3 sequence: CASSYRLNTEAFF. The CDR3 DNA follows: TGTGCCAGCAGTTATAGGTTGAACACTGAAGCTTTCTTT.